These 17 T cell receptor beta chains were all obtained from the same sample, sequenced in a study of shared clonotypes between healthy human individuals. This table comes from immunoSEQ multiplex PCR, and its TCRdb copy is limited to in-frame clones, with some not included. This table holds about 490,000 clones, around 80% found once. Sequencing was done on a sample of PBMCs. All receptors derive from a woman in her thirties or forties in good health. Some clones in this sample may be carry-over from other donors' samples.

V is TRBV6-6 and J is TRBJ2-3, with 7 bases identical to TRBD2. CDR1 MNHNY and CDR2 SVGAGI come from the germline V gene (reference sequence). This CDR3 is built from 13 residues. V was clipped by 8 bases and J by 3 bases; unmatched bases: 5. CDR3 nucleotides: TGTGCCAGCCAGGGCGGGAGAACAGATACGCAGTATTTT. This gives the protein CASQGGRTDTQYF.

CDR3 sequence: CASSTTGQGVDKNIQYF. The CDR3 nucleotides read TGTGCCAGCAGTACCACGGGACAGGGGGTAGACAAAAACATTCAGTACTTC. The chain joins TRBV28 to TRBJ2-4; 11 nucleotides line up with TRBD1. Losses at the gene ends were 5 bases for V and 3 bases for J; bases not matched to a gene: 9. CDR3 size: 17 residues. Germline CDR1 MDHEN, CDR2 SYDVKM.

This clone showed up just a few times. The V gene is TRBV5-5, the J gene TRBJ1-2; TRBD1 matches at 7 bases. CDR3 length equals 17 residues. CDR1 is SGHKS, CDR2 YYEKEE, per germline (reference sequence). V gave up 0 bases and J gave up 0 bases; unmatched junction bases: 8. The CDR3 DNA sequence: TGTGCCAGCAGCTTGGGACAGGGCAAAGCCTCTAACTATGGCTACACCTTC. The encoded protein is CASSLGQGKASNYGYTF.

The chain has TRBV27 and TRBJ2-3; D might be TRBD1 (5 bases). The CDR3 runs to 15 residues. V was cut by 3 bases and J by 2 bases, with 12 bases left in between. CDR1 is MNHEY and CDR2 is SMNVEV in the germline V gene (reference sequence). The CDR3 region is CASSFRGWDTDTQYF. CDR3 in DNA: TGTGCCAGCAGTTTTAGGGGTTGGGACACAGATACGCAGTATTTT.

CDR3 amino acids: CASSGTPQETQYF. As DNA, the CDR3 is TGTGCCAGCAGTGGGACACCGCAAGAGACCCAGTACTTC. The chain employs TRBV28 and TRBJ2-5; D possibly corresponds to TRBD1 (6 bases). Deletions cut 5 bases from V and 2 bases from J, with 9 bases between. Germline V gene sequence: CDR1 MDHEN, CDR2 SYDVKM. CDR3 length: 13 residues.

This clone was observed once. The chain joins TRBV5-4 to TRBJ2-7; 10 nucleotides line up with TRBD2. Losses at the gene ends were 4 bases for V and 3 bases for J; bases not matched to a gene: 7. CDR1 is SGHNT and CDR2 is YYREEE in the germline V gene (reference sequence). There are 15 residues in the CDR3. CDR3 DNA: TGTGCCAGCAGCCCCGGACTAGCGGAAAACTACGAGCAGTACTTC. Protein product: CASSPGLAENYEQYF.

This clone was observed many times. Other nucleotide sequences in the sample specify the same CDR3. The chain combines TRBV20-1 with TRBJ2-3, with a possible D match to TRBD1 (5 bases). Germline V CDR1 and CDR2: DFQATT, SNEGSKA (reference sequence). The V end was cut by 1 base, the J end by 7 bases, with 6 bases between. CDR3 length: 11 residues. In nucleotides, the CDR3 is TGCAGTGCTAGAGGGGGCTATACGCAGTATTTT. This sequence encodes CSARGGYTQYF.

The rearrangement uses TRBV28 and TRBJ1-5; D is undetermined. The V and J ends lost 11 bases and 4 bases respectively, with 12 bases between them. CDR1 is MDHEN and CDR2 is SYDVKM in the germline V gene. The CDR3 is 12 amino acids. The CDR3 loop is CALGRGNQPQHF. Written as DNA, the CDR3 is TGTGCCCTTGGCCGAGGAAATCAGCCCCAGCATTTT.

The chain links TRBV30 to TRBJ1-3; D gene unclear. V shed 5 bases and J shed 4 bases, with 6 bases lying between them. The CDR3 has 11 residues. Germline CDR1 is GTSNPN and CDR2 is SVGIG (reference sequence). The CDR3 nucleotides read TGTGCCTGGTTACTAGGAAACACCATATATTTT. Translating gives CAWLLGNTIYF.

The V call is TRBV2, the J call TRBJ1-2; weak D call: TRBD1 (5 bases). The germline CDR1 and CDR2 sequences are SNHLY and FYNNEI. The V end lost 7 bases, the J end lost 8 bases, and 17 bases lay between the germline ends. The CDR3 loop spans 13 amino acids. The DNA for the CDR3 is TGTGCCAGCACTCGATCCCGAGGGGAGGGCTACACCTTC. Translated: CASTRSRGEGYTF.

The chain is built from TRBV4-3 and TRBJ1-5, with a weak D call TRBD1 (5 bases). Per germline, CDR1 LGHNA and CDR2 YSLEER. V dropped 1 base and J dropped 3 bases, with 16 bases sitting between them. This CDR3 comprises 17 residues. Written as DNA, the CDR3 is TGCGCCAGCAGCCAAGTCTTTATGGGCAGGGACAATCAGCCCCAGCATTTT. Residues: CASSQVFMGRDNQPQHF.

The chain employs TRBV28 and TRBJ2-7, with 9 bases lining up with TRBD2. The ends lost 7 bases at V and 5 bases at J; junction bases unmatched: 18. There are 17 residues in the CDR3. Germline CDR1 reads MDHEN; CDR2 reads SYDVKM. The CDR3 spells CASNSRRGGAGVHEQYF. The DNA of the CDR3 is TGTGCCAGCAATTCTCGGCGGGGGGGAGCGGGAGTACACGAGCAGTACTTC.

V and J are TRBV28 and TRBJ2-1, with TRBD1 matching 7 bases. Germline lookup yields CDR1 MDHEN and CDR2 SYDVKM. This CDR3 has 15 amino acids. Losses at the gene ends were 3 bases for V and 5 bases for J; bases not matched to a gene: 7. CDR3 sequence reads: CASSFSDRRNNEQFF. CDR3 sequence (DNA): TGTGCCAGCAGTTTCTCGGACAGGAGGAACAATGAGCAGTTCTTC. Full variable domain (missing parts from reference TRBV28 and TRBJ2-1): DVKVTQSSRYLVKRTGEKVFLECVQDMDHENMFWYRQDPGLGLRLIYFSYDVKMKEKGDIPEGYSVSREKKERFSLILESASTNQTSMYLCASSFSDRRNNEQFFGPGTRLTVL.

CDR3 region: CSGDEAGGSSYNEQFF. DNA for the CDR3: TGCAGCGGCGACGAAGCGGGAGGGAGCTCCTACAATGAGCAGTTCTTC. The V call is TRBV29-1, the J call TRBJ2-1; 10 positions agree with TRBD2. The CDR3 extends over 16 amino acids. Germline lookup yields CDR1 SQVTM and CDR2 ANQGSEA. The V segment lost 7 bases and the J segment 0 bases; nucleotides outside the gene matches: 9.

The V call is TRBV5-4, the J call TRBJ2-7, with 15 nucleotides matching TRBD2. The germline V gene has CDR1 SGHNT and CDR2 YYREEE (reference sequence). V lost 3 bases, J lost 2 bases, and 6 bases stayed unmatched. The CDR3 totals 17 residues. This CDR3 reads CASSSGLAGGSAYEQYF. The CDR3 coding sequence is TGTGCCAGCAGCTCGGGACTAGCGGGAGGTTCGGCCTACGAGCAGTACTTC.

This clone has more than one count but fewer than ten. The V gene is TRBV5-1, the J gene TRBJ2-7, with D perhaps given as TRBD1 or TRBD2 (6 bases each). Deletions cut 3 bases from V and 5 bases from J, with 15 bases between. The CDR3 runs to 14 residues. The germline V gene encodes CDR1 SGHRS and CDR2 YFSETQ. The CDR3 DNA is TGCGCCAGCAGCTCCGGAGGGGGGAGAGACGAGCAGTACTTC. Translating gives CASSSGGGRDEQYF.

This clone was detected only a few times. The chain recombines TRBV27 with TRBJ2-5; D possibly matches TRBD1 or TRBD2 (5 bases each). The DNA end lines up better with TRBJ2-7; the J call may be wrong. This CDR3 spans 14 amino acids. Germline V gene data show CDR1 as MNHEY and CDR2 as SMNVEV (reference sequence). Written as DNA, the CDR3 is TGTGCCAGCAGATCCACGGGACGGGGCAACGAGCAGTACTTC. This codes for CASRSTGRGNEQYF.